These 28 T cell receptor beta chains share one sample of origin, sequenced in a study of T cells in narcolepsy. Profiled with immunoSEQ multiplex PCR; TCRdb holds only in-frame clones, not every one. The sample includes some 22,000 clones, roughly 85% of them seen just once. Sample: memory (CD45RA-) CD4+ T cells from blood. Receptor source: a human donor in good health.

Note on this clone: A read error may account for a junction end that differs from germline. V usage is TRBV20-1 and J usage is TRBJ2-2; D may be TRBD2 (5 bases). The CDR3 is 11 amino acids. Germline V gives CDR1 DFQATT, CDR2 SNEGSKA (reference sequence). In DNA, the CDR3 is TGCAGCGCTAACGGGGTCGGGGAGCTGTTTTTT. Protein sequence: CSANGVGELFF.

The genes are TRBV25-1 and TRBJ2-7; 12 bases map to TRBD2. The CDR3 loop spans 15 amino acids. J gave up 2 bases and V 5 bases, and 4 bases lay outside the gene matches. CDR1 and CDR2 from the germline V gene are MGHDK and SYGVNS. In DNA, the CDR3 is TGTGCCAGCAGTCGATCTAGCGGGAGGGCCTACGAGCAGTACTTC. Residues: CASSRSSGRAYEQYF.

This chain links TRBV4-2 with TRBJ1-6, with TRBD1 identical over 7 bases. This CDR3 contains 15 residues. Germline assignment: CDR1 LGHNA and CDR2 YNFKEQ. Trimming took 4 bases from V and 5 from J; bases not matched to a gene: 5. CDR3 in DNA: TGTGCCAGCAGCCGCGGGACAGAGAATAATTCACCCCTCCACTTT. Encoded protein: CASSRGTENNSPLHF.

The chain employs TRBV28 and TRBJ2-7; D may be TRBD2 (6 bases). CDR3 size: 14 residues. From germline, CDR1 is MDHEN and CDR2 SYDVKM. The V gene lost 8 bases and the J gene lost 3 bases, with 17 bases spanning the gap. The CDR3, as DNA: TGTGCCAGCTCCGGGAGCGGGCGATACTACGAGCAGTACTTC. Translation: CASSGSGRYYEQYF.

Only one count was recorded for this clone. The genes are TRBV7-6 and TRBJ2-3, with 9 bases identical to TRBD1. In germline, CDR1 is SGHVS, CDR2 FNYEAQ. The CDR3 is 16 amino acids. V gave up 2 bases and J gave up 3 bases; unmatched junction bases: 6. CDR3 sequence (DNA): TGTGCCAGCAGCTTAAGTGGACAGGGGACAACAGATACGCAGTATTTT. Protein: CASSLSGQGTTDTQYF.

V is TRBV7-2 and J is TRBJ2-7, with 7 nucleotides matching TRBD2. J lost 3 bases, V lost 5 bases, and 7 bases had no gene match. CDR3 length: 14 amino acids. CDR1 SGHTA and CDR2 FQGNSA come from the germline V gene. The CDR3 reads CASSPIAGGYEQYF. CDR3 sequence (DNA): TGTGCCAGCAGCCCCATAGCGGGTGGCTACGAGCAGTACTTC.

The chain combines TRBV6-6 with TRBJ1-1; D is perhaps TRBD1 (6 bases). The length of the CDR3 is 15 residues. V lost 6 bases and J 1 base, leaving 15 bases between the germline ends. In germline, CDR1 is MNHNY, CDR2 SVGAGI (reference sequence). The CDR3 protein is CASSERLGANTEAFF. For the CDR3, the DNA is TGTGCCAGCAGCGAACGCCTGGGGGCGAACACTGAAGCTTTCTTT.

This clone occurred a few times. This chain uses TRBV27 with TRBJ2-3; tentatively, D is TRBD2 (6 bases). Germline values: CDR1 MNHEY, CDR2 SMNVEV (reference sequence). This CDR3 has 16 residues. The V and J ends lost 5 bases and 5 bases respectively, with 20 bases between them. The CDR3 coding sequence is TGTGCCAGCAGTCACCTTCTGGGTAGCGGTGGAGATACGCAGTATTTT. It translates to CASSHLLGSGGDTQYF.

This sequence joins TRBV6-1 and TRBJ2-3, with 12 bases aligning to TRBD1. This CDR3 has 14 residues. V lost 6 bases and J lost 7; bases outside the gene matches: 5. The germline CDR1 and CDR2 sequences are MNHNS and SASEGT. For the CDR3, the DNA is TGTGCCAGCAGCGGGACAGGGGGCGCGAATACGCAGTATTTT. It specifies CASSGTGGANTQYF.

The chain is built from TRBV5-1 and TRBJ1-5; possibly TRBD1 for D (6 bases). V shed 1 base and J shed 3 bases, with 11 bases lying between them. Germline CDR1 SGHRS, CDR2 YFSETQ. The CDR3 length is 15 residues. The CDR3 loop reads CASSLTPGANQPQHF. The CDR3 nucleotides read TGCGCCAGCAGCTTGACTCCGGGGGCCAATCAGCCCCAGCATTTT. Based on the CDR3 plus reference TRBV5-1 and TRBJ1-5, the full variable domain is KAGVTQTPRYLIKTRGQQVTLSCSPISGHRSVSWYQQTPGQGLQFLFEYFSETQRNKGNFPGRFSGRQFSNSRSEMNVSTLELGDSALYLCASSLTPGANQPQHFGDGTRLSIL.

This clone was seen once. The chain recombines TRBV5-4 with TRBJ1-1, with D possibly matching TRBD1 (6 bases). Trimming stripped 1 base from V and 5 bases from J, with 12 bases between. Looked up from germline, CDR1 is SGHNT and CDR2 is YYREEE (reference sequence). CDR3 size: 14 residues. The CDR3 protein is CASSLRGVATEAFF. CDR3 sequence (DNA): TGTGCCAGCAGCTTGAGGGGGGTCGCAACTGAAGCTTTCTTT.

The rearrangement uses TRBV6-5 and TRBJ1-3; TRBD1 agrees at 9 bases. The CDR3 contains 15 residues. The V and J ends lost 6 bases and 1 base, in that order; junction bases with no gene match: 4. CDR1 and CDR2 (germline): MNHEY, SVGAGI. The CDR3 sequence: CASSRGTGSGNTIYF. The CDR3 nucleotides are TGTGCCAGCAGCCGAGGGACAGGGTCTGGAAACACCATATATTTT.

This chain links TRBV28 with TRBJ1-1; the match to TRBD1 covers 10 bases. Germline loops: CDR1 MDHEN, CDR2 SYDVKM. The CDR3 consists of 15 residues. The junction had 8 bases not matched to a gene; V was cut back by 6 bases and J by 4 bases. CDR3 nucleotides: TGTGCCAGCAGCCCCTGGACAGGGGGAATCACTGAAGCTTTCTTT. Amino acids: CASSPWTGGITEAFF.

The CDR3 sequence: CASSQATHGNQPQHF. The CDR3 nucleotides are TGCGCCAGCAGCCAGGCGACCCACGGGAATCAGCCCCAGCATTTT. The V and J genes are TRBV4-3 and TRBJ1-5; D not certain. V was shortened by 3 bases and J by 4 bases, with 13 bases between the two germline ends. Germline CDR1 and CDR2: LGHNA and YSLEER. This CDR3 comprises 15 residues.

This clone turned up a few times. The sample has other DNA sequences that encode this CDR3 too. This chain connects TRBV4-2 to TRBJ1-3; 9 nucleotides line up with TRBD1. The V segment lost 3 bases and the J segment 4 bases; nucleotides outside the gene matches: 13. Looked up from germline, CDR1 is LGHNA and CDR2 is YNFKEQ. This CDR3 has 18 amino acids. CDR3 sequence reads: CASSQQRGGTGLGNTIYF. CDR3 bases: TGTGCCAGCAGCCAGCAACGCGGCGGGACAGGGCTCGGAAACACCATATATTTT.

The chain recombines TRBV7-8 with TRBJ2-2, with D maybe TRBD2 (6 bases). Trimming cost V 8 bases and J 7 bases, with 14 bases left between them. From germline, CDR1 is SGHVS and CDR2 FQNEAQ. The CDR3 consists of 13 residues. The CDR3 loop is CASGQYGGGELFF. The CDR3 bases are TGTGCCAGCGGCCAGTACGGGGGCGGGGAGCTGTTTTTT.

V and J are TRBV30 and TRBJ2-3, with TRBD1 matching 8 bases. The CDR3 loop spans 16 amino acids. The junction had 10 bases not matched to a gene; V was cut back by 4 bases and J by 1 base. The V gene's germline CDR1 is GTSNPN and CDR2 SVGIG (reference sequence). DNA of the CDR3: TGTGCCTGGACCGGCAAAGGCAGGGGGCGCACAGATACGCAGTATTTT. Amino acid sequence: CAWTGKGRGRTDTQYF.

The chain is built from TRBV18 and TRBJ2-2; weak D call: TRBD1 (5 bases). This CDR3 is 15 amino acids long. Trimming took off 2 bases at V and 7 bases at J, with 14 bases between the two ends. Germline CDR1 and CDR2: KGHSH and LQKENI. The CDR3 here is CASSPNQGGDGELFF. The CDR3 nucleotides are TGTGCCAGCTCACCAAATCAGGGCGGTGACGGGGAGCTGTTTTTT.

In this sample, this clone turned up a few times. This rearrangement joins TRBV18 to TRBJ2-5; D uncertain. The germline V gene has CDR1 KGHSH and CDR2 LQKENI. The V end lost 3 bases, the J end lost 0 bases, and 5 bases lay between the germline ends. The CDR3 runs to 13 residues. The CDR3 bases are TGTGCCAGCTCACCCACGGACCAAGAGACCCAGTACTTC. It specifies CASSPTDQETQYF.

The J gene is TRBJ2-6, the V gene TRBV19, with unresolved D. V shed 3 bases and J shed 0 bases, with 6 bases lying between them. From germline, CDR1 is LNHDA and CDR2 SQIVND (reference sequence). CDR3 length: 15 amino acids. CDR3 nucleotides: TGTGCCAGTAGTATCAGAGTCTCTGGGGCCAACGTCCTGACTTTC. Amino acids: CASSIRVSGANVLTF.

This chain connects TRBV28 to TRBJ2-2; 8 bases agree with TRBD1. Germline values: CDR1 MDHEN, CDR2 SYDVKM. V lost 5 bases, J lost 4 bases, and 21 bases stayed unmatched. The CDR3 is 20 amino acids. CDR3 DNA: TGTGCCAGCAGTAAACCCCTATCCCTGACAGGGGCGTTGGTCACCGGGGAGCTGTTTTTT. It yields the protein CASSKPLSLTGALVTGELFF.

This rearrangement joins TRBV5-1 to TRBJ2-1; TRBD2 agrees at 8 bases. CDR3 length: 16 residues. Trimming cost V 4 bases and J 3 bases; bases outside gene matches: 9. CDR1 and CDR2 from the germline V gene are SGHRS and YFSETQ. CDR3 residues: CASSEEAGAIYNEQFF. CDR3 DNA sequence: TGCGCCAGCAGCGAGGAAGCGGGGGCCATCTACAATGAGCAGTTCTTC.

The gene calls are TRBV7-2 and TRBJ2-5, with TRBD1 matching 7 bases. Looked up from germline, CDR1 is SGHTA and CDR2 is FQGNSA. CDR3 size: 11 residues. V lost 9 bases and J lost 5; bases outside the gene matches: 3. CDR3 loop: CASDRAETQYF. CDR3 nucleotides: TGTGCCAGTGACAGGGCGGAGACCCAGTACTTC. The whole variable domain, filled in from reference TRBV7-2 and TRBJ2-5, reads GAGVSQSPSNKVTEKGKDVELRCDPISGHTALYWYRQSLGQGLEFLIYFQGNSAPDKSGLPSDRFSAERTGGSVSTLTIQRTQQEDSAVYLCASDRAETQYFGPGTRLLVL.

The J gene is TRBJ2-7, the V gene TRBV4-2; the match to TRBD1 covers 7 bases. The CDR3 contains 14 residues. Germline CDR1 is LGHNA and CDR2 is YNFKEQ. The V gene end was trimmed by 0 bases and the J gene end by 4 bases; junction bases not matched to a gene: 3. The CDR3 sequence: CASSQEGGQYEQYF. DNA for the CDR3: TGTGCCAGCAGCCAAGAAGGGGGCCAGTACGAGCAGTACTTC.

The chain links TRBV7-9 to TRBJ1-1; D gene uncertain. There are 18 residues in the CDR3. The germline gives CDR1 SEHNR, CDR2 FQNEAQ (reference sequence). Trimming took off 5 bases at V and 1 base at J, with 23 bases between the two ends. The DNA for the CDR3 is TGTGCCAGCAGCCTCTCGAACCCCGGTCCAGGTCAGAACACTGAAGCTTTCTTT. Protein: CASSLSNPGPGQNTEAFF. Supplemented by reference TRBV7-9 and TRBJ1-1, the full variable domain reads DTGVSQNPRHKITKRGQNVTFRCDPISEHNRLYWYRQTLGQGPEFLTYFQNEAQLEKSRLLSDRFSAERPKGSFSTLEIQRTEQGDSAMYLCASSLSNPGPGQNTEAFFGQGTRLTVV.

The sample holds one count of this clone. J is TRBJ2-7 and V is TRBV19, with D possibly being TRBD2 (6 bases). The CDR3 extends over 13 amino acids. Germline V gene sequence: CDR1 LNHDA, CDR2 SQIVND (reference sequence). Trimming shortened V by 6 bases and J by 7 bases, and 16 bases separated the two germline ends. The CDR3 protein is CASSPTPTREQYF. The CDR3 region has the DNA TGTGCCAGTAGCCCCACACCGACTAGAGAGCAGTACTTC.

The gene calls are TRBV9 and TRBJ2-3; D unclear. This CDR3 comprises 14 residues. Germline CDR1 reads SGDLS; CDR2 reads YYNGEE. The ends were cut back, 2 bases at V and 6 bases at J, with 13 bases in the middle. The CDR3 coding sequence is TGTGCCAGCAGCGTCGCGGTTCCCGGGGATACGCAGTATTTT. It encodes CASSVAVPGDTQYF.

The V and J genes are TRBV14 and TRBJ1-2; 8 bases are a match to TRBD1. Germline V lookup: CDR1 SGHDN, CDR2 FVKESK. The ends lost 4 bases at V and 4 bases at J; junction bases unmatched: 14. The CDR3 covers 17 residues. CDR3 DNA sequence: TGTGCCAGCAGCCGGACGATGACAGGGGCTTTTGTCTATGGCTACACCTTC. Its translation is CASSRTMTGAFVYGYTF.